The 21 T cell receptor beta chains reported below all come from one sample, sequenced in a study of blood T cells in healthy people across ages. A second PCR of roughly 7 to 11 cycles used a sample-barcoded 5' primer and a J-beta primer mix. One entry per CDR3 protein, called by TCRdb with MiXCR from the 5' RACE reads. The table shows just over 1 million distinct CDR3 sequences, with less than 50% occurring only once. The specimen was blood. The receptors originated from a woman aged 60 to 75 in good health.

The chain joins TRBV5-1 to TRBJ2-5, with TRBD1 matching over 7 bases. The J segment lost 3 bases and the V segment lost 4 bases, leaving 6 bases of the junction unmatched. Germline V CDR1 and CDR2: SGHRS, YFSETQ. This CDR3 spans 14 amino acids. DNA for the CDR3: TGCGCCAGCAGCCCGACGACAGGGAAAGAGACCCAGTACTTC. This encodes CASSPTTGKETQYF. Full variable domain (rest looked up from reference TRBV5-1 and TRBJ2-5): KAGVTQTPRYLIKTRGQQVTLSCSPISGHRSVSWYQQTPGQGLQFLFEYFSETQRNKGNFPGRFSGRQFSNSRSEMNVSTLELGDSALYLCASSPTTGKETQYFGPGTRLLVL.

A few counts support this clonotype. A much larger clone is a single base away; this may be a read error. The CDR3 spells CASSLMGGEQYF. The CDR3, as DNA: TGCGCCAGCAGCTTGATGGGGGGCGAGCAGTACTTC. The chain couples TRBV5-1 to TRBJ2-7; D is possibly TRBD2 (6 bases). CDR1 and CDR2 (germline): SGHRS, YFSETQ. The CDR3 sequence is 12 residues long. V was cut by 1 base and J by 6 bases, with 8 bases left in between.

Ten or more counts support this clonotype. The V gene is TRBV7-3, the J gene TRBJ2-3; TRBD2 matches 7 bases. CDR1 and CDR2 from the germline V gene are SGHTA and FQGTGA. The CDR3 totals 15 residues. The junction had 5 bases not matched to a gene; V was cut back by 5 bases and J by 0 bases. CDR3 DNA: TGTGCCAGCAGCCCTAGCGGAGCTAGCACAGATACGCAGTATTTT. Its protein is CASSPSGASTDTQYF.

In this sample, this clonotype turned up a few times. This chain connects TRBV28 to TRBJ2-7, with 7 bases lining up with TRBD1. V lost 4 bases, J lost 6 bases, and 6 bases stayed unmatched. Germline CDR1 reads MDHEN; CDR2 reads SYDVKM. The CDR3 has 13 amino acids. The CDR3 DNA is TGTGCCAGCAGTTCAGGGGGAAGGAGCGAGCAGTACTTC. It yields the protein CASSSGGRSEQYF.

There are many counts of this clonotype. The chain carries TRBV7-2 and TRBJ2-6; D gene uncertain. The V end was cut by 1 base, the J end by 0 bases, with 7 bases between. The germline CDR1 and CDR2 sequences are SGHTA and FQGNSA. The CDR3 has 16 residues. The CDR3 sequence: CASSLVGLSGANVLTF. The CDR3 DNA reads TGTGCCAGCAGCTTAGTTGGGCTCTCTGGGGCCAACGTCCTGACTTTC.

V and J are TRBV29-1 and TRBJ2-1, with D possibly matching TRBD2 (6 bases). Germline V gene data show CDR1 as SQVTM and CDR2 as ANQGSEA. This CDR3 has 14 residues. V lost 2 bases to trimming and J lost 4 bases, with 12 bases between them. Written as DNA, the CDR3 is TGCAGCGTTGAACTCGGGAGACAGTACAATGAGCAGTTCTTC. It encodes CSVELGRQYNEQFF.

This clonotype was picked up one time. Compared with germline, one end of the junction differs, possibly owing to a read error. This chain connects TRBV29-1 to TRBJ1-6; 8 bases are a match to TRBD1. The CDR3 consists of 13 residues. Germline V CDR1 and CDR2: SQVTM, ANQGSEA. DNA for the CDR3: TGCAGCGTTGGGCAGGACAGGGATTCACCCCCCCACTTT. Protein sequence: CSVGQDRDSPPHF.

The chain combines TRBV12-3 or TRBV12-4 with TRBJ2-7, with 7 bases aligning to TRBD1. The CDR3 is made up of 16 amino acids. V trimming: 3 bases; J trimming: 2 bases; junction bases outside the gene matches: 10. The CDR3 is CASSFPGTVLPYEQYF. The CDR3 nucleotides read TGTGCCAGCAGTTTCCCGGGGACAGTTCTTCCCTACGAGCAGTACTTC.

The chain carries TRBV12-3 or TRBV12-4 and TRBJ1-2; no clear D. Trimming shortened V by 0 bases and J by 3 bases, and 5 bases separated the two germline ends. This CDR3 region has 13 residues. CDR3 sequence (DNA): TGTGCCAGCAGTTTAGCTGGGCACTATGGCTACACCTTC. It codes for CASSLAGHYGYTF.

The chain couples TRBV20-1 to TRBJ2-5; tentative D call: TRBD2 (6 bases). CDR1 DFQATT and CDR2 SNEGSKA come from the germline V gene (reference sequence). This CDR3 has 14 residues. V lost 1 base and J 4 bases, leaving 13 bases between the germline ends. The CDR3 protein is CSARVLARGETQYF. CDR3 DNA sequence: TGCAGTGCTAGAGTGCTAGCGAGGGGAGAGACCCAGTACTTC.

This chain links TRBV5-1 with TRBJ2-7; no firm D call. The germline gives CDR1 SGHRS, CDR2 YFSETQ. Trimming took 3 bases from V and 2 from J, leaving 12 bases between them. The CDR3 is 14 amino acids. CDR3 sequence: CASSSDRSPYEQYF. The CDR3 DNA is TGCGCCAGCAGCTCCGACCGATCCCCCTACGAGCAGTACTTC.

This clonotype was seen a handful of times. This rearrangement joins TRBV28 to TRBJ1-1; TRBD1 agrees at 7 bases. CDR3 length: 15 residues. V lost 5 bases, J lost 1 base, and 7 bases stayed unmatched. Germline-derived CDR1 and CDR2 are MDHEN and SYDVKM. The CDR3: CASSLVGTANTEAFF. In DNA, the CDR3 is TGTGCCAGCAGTCTCGTCGGGACAGCGAACACTGAAGCTTTCTTT.

This clonotype was seen a handful of times. The chain links TRBV7-9 to TRBJ2-1; no clear D. V was clipped by 5 bases and J by 9 bases, with 14 bases between them. This CDR3 region has 13 residues. Germline V gene data show CDR1 as SEHNR and CDR2 as FQNEAQ (reference sequence). CDR3 loop: CASSPRDWGEQFF. The CDR3 DNA reads TGTGCCAGCAGCCCCAGAGATTGGGGTGAGCAGTTCTTC.

The chain's CDR3 is CASSPRRGYQETQYF. DNA for the CDR3: TGTGCCAGCAGCCCCAGACGGGGGTACCAAGAGACCCAGTACTTC. The chain carries TRBV4-2 and TRBJ2-5, with D tentatively TRBD2 (6 bases). The germline V and J ends were trimmed by 4 bases and 0 bases, with 12 bases remaining between them. Germline V lookup: CDR1 LGHNA, CDR2 YNFKEQ. This CDR3 comprises 15 residues.

With respect to this clonotype: Mismatch with germline at one junction end may stem from a read error. The chain recombines TRBV7-7 with TRBJ1-5; the match to TRBD1 covers 8 bases. The CDR3 is 19 residues long. Germline V gives CDR1 SSHAT, CDR2 FNYEAQ (reference sequence). The CDR3 spells CASTLRGGQGIYSKQPQHF. DNA for the CDR3: TGTGCCAGCACCTTAAGGGGTGGACAGGGAATATATAGCAAGCAGCCCCAGCATTTT.

The chain uses TRBV29-1 and TRBJ2-4, with D unclear. TRBJ2-5 matches the DNA end more closely, so the J call is doubtful. This CDR3 has 12 residues. Germline CDR1 SQVTM, CDR2 ANQGSEA. The CDR3 loop is CSATPGQETQYF. CDR3 sequence (DNA): TGCAGCGCGACACCTGGCCAAGAGACCCAGTACTTC.

V is TRBV6-6 and J is TRBJ2-3; no firm D call. Trimming took 10 bases from V and 2 from J, leaving 16 bases between them. CDR1 and CDR2 from the germline V gene are MNHNY and SVGAGI (reference sequence). The length of the CDR3 is 14 residues. CDR3 in amino acids: CAILEIGSTDTQYF. CDR3 in DNA: TGTGCCATCCTGGAGATTGGATCCACAGATACGCAGTATTTT.

The J gene is TRBJ2-1, the V gene TRBV10-3, with 7 positions matching TRBD1. With V trimmed by 6 bases and J by 0 bases, 5 bases remained unmatched. The CDR3 spans 15 residues. Looked up from germline, CDR1 is ENHRY and CDR2 is SYGVKD. CDR3 amino acids: CAISLRDSSYNEQFF. For the CDR3, the DNA is TGTGCCATCAGCCTCCGGGACAGCTCCTACAATGAGCAGTTCTTC.

V and J are TRBV6-5 and TRBJ2-4, with TRBD2 identical over 7 bases. Matching the DNA end better, TRBJ2-7 makes the J call doubtful. This CDR3 has 15 residues. Germline lookup yields CDR1 MNHEY and CDR2 SVGAGI. This CDR3 is CASSYSSGPSYEQYF. The CDR3 DNA sequence: TGTGCCAGCAGTTACTCTAGCGGGCCTTCCTACGAGCAGTACTTC.

The chain carries TRBV15 and TRBJ2-7; 10 nucleotides align to TRBD2. In germline, CDR1 is LNHNV, CDR2 YYDKDF (reference sequence). Trimming took 5 bases from V and 2 from J; bases not matched to a gene: 6. There are 15 residues in the CDR3. This CDR3 is CATSFGLAEPYEQYV. The DNA of the CDR3 is TGTGCCACCAGCTTTGGACTAGCGGAACCCTACGAGCAGTACGTC.

The rearrangement links TRBV12-3 or TRBV12-4 to TRBJ1-1; D is perhaps TRBD1 (6 bases). Trimming cost V 7 bases and J 0 bases, with 12 bases left between them. The CDR3 runs 14 residues. The CDR3 DNA sequence: TGTGCCAGCACCACGACAGGCGTGAACACTGAAGCTTTCTTT. It is translated as CASTTTGVNTEAFF.